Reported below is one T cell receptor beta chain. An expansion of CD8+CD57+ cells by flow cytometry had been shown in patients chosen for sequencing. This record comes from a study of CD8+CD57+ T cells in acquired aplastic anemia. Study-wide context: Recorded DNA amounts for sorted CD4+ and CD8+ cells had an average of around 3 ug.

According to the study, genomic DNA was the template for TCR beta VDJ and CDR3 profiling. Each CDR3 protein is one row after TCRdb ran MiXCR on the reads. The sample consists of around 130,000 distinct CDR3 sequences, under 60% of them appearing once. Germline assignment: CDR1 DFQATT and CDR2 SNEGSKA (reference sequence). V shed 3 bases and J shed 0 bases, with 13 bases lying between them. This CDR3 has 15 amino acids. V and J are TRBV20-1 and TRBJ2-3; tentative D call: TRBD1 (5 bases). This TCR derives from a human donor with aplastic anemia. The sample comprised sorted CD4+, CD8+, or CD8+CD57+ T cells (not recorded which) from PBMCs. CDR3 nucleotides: TGCAGTGCTAGTAATAAACAGGTTAGCACAGATACGCAGTATTTT. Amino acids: CSASNKQVSTDTQYF.